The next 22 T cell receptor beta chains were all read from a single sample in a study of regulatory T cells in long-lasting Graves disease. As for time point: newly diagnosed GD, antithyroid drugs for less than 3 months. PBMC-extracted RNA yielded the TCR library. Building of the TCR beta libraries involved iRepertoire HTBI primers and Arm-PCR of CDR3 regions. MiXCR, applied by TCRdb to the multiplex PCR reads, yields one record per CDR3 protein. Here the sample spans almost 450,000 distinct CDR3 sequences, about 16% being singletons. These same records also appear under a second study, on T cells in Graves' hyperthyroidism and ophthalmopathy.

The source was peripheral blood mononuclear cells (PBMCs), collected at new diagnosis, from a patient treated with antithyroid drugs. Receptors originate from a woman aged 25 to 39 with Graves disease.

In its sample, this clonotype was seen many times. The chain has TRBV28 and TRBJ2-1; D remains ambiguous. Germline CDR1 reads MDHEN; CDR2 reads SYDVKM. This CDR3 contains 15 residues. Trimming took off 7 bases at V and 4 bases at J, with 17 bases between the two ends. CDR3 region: CASISGSASYNEQFF. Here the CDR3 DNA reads TGTGCCAGCATCTCCGGATCTGCGTCATACAATGAGCAGTTCTTC. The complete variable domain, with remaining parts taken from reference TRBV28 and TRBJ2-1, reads DVKVTQSSRYLVKRTGEKVFLECVQDMDHENMFWYRQDPGLGLRLIYFSYDVKMKEKGDIPEGYSVSREKKERFSLILESASTNQTSMYLCASISGSASYNEQFFGPGTRLTVL.

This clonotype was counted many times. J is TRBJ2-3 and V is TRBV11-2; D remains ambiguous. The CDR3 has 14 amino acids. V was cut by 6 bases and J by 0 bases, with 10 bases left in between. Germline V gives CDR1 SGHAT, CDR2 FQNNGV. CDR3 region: CASSWTTSTDTQYF. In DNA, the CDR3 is TGTGCCAGCAGTTGGACCACGAGCACAGATACGCAGTATTTT.

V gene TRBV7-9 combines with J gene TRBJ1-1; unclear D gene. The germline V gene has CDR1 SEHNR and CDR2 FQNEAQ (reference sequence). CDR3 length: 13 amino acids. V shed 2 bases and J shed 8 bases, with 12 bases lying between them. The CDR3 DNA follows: TGTGCCAGCAGCTTACGGGTCACCAGGGAAGCTTTCTTT. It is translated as CASSLRVTREAFF.

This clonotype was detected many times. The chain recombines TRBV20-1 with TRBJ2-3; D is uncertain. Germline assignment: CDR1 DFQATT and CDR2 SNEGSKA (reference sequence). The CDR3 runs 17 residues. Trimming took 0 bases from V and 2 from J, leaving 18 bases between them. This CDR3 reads CSARDPPGFPLTDTQYF. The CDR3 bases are TGCAGTGCTAGAGATCCCCCCGGTTTCCCCCTCACAGATACGCAGTATTTT.

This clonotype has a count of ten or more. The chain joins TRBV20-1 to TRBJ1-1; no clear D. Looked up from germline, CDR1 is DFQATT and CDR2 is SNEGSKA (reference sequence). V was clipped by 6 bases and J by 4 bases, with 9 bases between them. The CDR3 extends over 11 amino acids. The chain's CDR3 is CSAKDITEAFF. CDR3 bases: TGCAGTGCGAAAGACATCACTGAAGCTTTCTTT.

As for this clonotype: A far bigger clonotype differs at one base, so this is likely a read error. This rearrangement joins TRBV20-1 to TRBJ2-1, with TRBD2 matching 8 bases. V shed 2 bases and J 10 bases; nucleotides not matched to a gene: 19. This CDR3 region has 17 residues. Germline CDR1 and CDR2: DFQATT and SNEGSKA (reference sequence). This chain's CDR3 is CSARPVDGGGFSYEQFF. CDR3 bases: TGCAGTGCTAGACCGGTTGACGGGGGGGGCTTCTCCTACGAGCAGTTCTTC.

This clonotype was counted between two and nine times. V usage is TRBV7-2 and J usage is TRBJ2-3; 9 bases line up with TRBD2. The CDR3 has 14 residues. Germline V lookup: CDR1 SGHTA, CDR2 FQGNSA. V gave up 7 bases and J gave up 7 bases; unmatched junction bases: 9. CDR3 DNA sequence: TGTGCCAGCAACCTTTTGCGGGAGGGACATACGCAGTATTTT. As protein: CASNLLREGHTQYF.

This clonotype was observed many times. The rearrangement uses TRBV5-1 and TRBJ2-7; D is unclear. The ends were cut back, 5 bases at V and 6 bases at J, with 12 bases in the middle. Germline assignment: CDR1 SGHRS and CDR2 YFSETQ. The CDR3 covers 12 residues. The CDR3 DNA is TGCGCCAGCAGTTCGACTCGCCTCGAGCAGTACTTC. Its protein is CASSSTRLEQYF. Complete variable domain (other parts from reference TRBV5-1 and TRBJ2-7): KAGVTQTPRYLIKTRGQQVTLSCSPISGHRSVSWYQQTPGQGLQFLFEYFSETQRNKGNFPGRFSGRQFSNSRSEMNVSTLELGDSALYLCASSSTRLEQYFGPGTRLTVT.

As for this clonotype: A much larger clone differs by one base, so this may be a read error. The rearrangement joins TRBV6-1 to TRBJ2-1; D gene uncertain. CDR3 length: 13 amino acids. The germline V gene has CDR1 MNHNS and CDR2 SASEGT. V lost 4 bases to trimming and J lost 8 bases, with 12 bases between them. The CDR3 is CASSANSNDEQFF. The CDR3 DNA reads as TGTGCCAGCAGTGCGAATAGCAACGATGAGCAGTTCTTC.

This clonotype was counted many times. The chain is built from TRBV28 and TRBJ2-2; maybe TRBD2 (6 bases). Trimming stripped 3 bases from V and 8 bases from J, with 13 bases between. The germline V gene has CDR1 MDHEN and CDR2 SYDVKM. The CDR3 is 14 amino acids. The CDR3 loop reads CASSFVGRSGELFF. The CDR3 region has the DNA TGTGCCAGCAGTTTTGTCGGGAGATCGGGGGAGCTGTTTTTT.

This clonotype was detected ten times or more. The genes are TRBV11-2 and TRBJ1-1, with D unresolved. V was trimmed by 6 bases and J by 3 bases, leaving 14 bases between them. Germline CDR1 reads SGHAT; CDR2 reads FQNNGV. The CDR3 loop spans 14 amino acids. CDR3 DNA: TGTGCCAGCAGGGTAGGGTCGGCGTACACTGAAGCTTTCTTT. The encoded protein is CASRVGSAYTEAFF.

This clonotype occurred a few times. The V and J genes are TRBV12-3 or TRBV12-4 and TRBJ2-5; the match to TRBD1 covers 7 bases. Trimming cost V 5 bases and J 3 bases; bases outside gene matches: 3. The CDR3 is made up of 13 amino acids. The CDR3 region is CASSQGQKETQYF. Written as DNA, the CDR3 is TGTGCCAGCAGTCAGGGACAGAAAGAGACCCAGTACTTC.

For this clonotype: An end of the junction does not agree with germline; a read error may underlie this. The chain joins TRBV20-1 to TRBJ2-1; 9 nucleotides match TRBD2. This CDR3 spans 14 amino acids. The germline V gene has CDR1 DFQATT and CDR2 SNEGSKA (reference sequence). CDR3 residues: CSARAGGRRNDQFF. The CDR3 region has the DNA TGCAGTGCTAGGGCGGGGGGGAGGAGAAATGACCAGTTCTTC.

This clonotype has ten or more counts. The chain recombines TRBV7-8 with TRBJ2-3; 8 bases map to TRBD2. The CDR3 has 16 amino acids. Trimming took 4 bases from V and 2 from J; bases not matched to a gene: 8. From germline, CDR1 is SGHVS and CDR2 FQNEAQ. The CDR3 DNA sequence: TGTGCCAGCAGCTGGAATAGCGGGATTAACACAGATACGCAGTATTTT. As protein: CASSWNSGINTDTQYF.

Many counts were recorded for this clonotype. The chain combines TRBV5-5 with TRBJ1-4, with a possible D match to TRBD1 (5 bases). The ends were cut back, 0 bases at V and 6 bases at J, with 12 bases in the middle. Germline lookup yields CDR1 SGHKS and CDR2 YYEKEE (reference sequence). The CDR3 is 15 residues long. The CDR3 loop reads CASSLAGRVDEKLFF. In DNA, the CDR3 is TGTGCCAGCAGCTTGGCGGGCAGGGTAGATGAAAAACTGTTTTTT.

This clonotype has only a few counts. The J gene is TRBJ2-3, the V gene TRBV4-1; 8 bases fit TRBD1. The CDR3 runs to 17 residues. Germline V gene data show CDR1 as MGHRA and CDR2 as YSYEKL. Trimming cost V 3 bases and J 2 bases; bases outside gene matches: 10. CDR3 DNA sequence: TGCGCCAGCAGCCATTCCTGGACAGGGCGTACCACAGATACGCAGTATTTT. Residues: CASSHSWTGRTTDTQYF.

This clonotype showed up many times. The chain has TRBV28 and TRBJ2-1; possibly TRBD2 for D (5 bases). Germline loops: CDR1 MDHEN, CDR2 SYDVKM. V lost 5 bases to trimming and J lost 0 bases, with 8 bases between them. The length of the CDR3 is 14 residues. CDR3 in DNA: TGTGCCAGCAGTAGCGGTGGCTCCTACAATGAGCAGTTCTTC. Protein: CASSSGGSYNEQFF.

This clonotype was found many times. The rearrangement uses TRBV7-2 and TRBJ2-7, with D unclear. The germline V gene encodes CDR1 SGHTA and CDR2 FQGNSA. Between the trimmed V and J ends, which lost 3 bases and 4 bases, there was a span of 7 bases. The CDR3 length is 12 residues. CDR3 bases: TGTGCCAGCAGCTTCTCACCATACGAGCAGTACTTC. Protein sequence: CASSFSPYEQYF. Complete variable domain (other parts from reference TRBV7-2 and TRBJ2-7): GAGVSQSPSNKVTEKGKDVELRCDPISGHTALYWYRQSLGQGLEFLIYFQGNSAPDKSGLPSDRFSAERTGGSVSTLTIQRTQQEDSAVYLCASSFSPYEQYFGPGTRLTVT.

The CDR3 DNA is TGTGCCAGCTCCTCTGGAGGAATTTCGGCCGGAGATAAAAACATTCAGTACTTC. Translated, it gives CASSSGGISAGDKNIQYF. This rearrangement joins TRBV18 to TRBJ2-4; D is possibly TRBD2 (5 bases). V was clipped by 6 bases and J by 4 bases, with 25 bases between them. This CDR3 is 18 amino acids long. CDR1 is KGHSH and CDR2 is LQKENI in the germline V gene.

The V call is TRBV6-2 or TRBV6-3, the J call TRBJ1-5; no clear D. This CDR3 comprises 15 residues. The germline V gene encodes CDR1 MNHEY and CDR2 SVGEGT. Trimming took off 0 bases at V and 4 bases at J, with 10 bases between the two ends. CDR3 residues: CASSYSMRANQPQHF. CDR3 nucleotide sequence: TGTGCCAGCAGTTACTCGATGCGAGCGAATCAGCCCCAGCATTTT.

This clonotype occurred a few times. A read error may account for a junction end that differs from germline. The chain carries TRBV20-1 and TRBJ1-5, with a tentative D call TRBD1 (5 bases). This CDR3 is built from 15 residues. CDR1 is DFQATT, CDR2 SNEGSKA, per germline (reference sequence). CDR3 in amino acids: CGARDLDRLGQPQHF. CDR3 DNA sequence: TGCGGTGCTAGAGATCTCGACAGACTGGGACAGCCCCAGCATTTT.

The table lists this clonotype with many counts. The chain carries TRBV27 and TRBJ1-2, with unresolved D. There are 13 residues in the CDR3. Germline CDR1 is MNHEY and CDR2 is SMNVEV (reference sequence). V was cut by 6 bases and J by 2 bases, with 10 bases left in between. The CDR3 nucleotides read TGTGCCAGCAGGAGAGACGGAAACTATGGCTACACCTTC. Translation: CASRRDGNYGYTF.